This T cell receptor beta chain was identified during a study of T cells after yellow fever vaccination. Whole-study context: The authors prepared low-cell-number fractions using SMART-Seq v4 Ultra Low Input.

Notes on this clonotype: Its antigen remains unidentified.

Study-wide points: Researchers report a weaker secondary response that nonetheless peaked faster, day 5 versus 15.

Making TCR cDNA involved 5'RACE template switching, which added UMIs and a universal primer site. MiXCR, run by TCRdb on the 5' RACE reads, gives a single entry per CDR3 protein. The table has about 240,000 distinct CDR3 sequences, roughly 7.2% seen once. The source material was CD4+ T cells sorted from PBMCs, sampled 15 days after the yellow fever booster vaccination. The receptor comes from a young man who received the YFV17D yellow fever vaccine.

CDR3 protein: CASSPPAGVQETQYF. CDR3 nucleotides: TGTGCCAGCTCACCACCGGCCGGAGTCCAAGAGACCCAGTACTTC. This chain joins TRBV18 and TRBJ2-5; D gene ambiguous. With 0 bases removed from V and 1 base from J, the gap between germline ends came to 9 bases. Germline V gene lookup returns CDR1 KGHSH and CDR2 LQKENI. This CDR3 spans 15 amino acids.